The rows below give T cell receptor beta chains drawn from one sample of a study of blood T cell repertoires in COVID-19. Using immunoSEQ multiplex PCR, the repertoire was profiled, and TCRdb retains in-frame clones only, with some absent. Of about 80,000 clones listed, approximately 79% were seen once; the top ten hold roughly 15%. Input material: peripheral blood. Every receptor here comes from a man between 65 and 79 years old with active or convalescent COVID-19. CDR3s include the opening cysteine and the closing phenylalanine or tryptophan.

TRBV5-1	TRBJ1-2	CASSDRTGDGYTF
TRBV19	TRBJ2-2	CASNIGGAGNTGELFF
TRBV10-3	TRBJ1-1	CAISGFSGARSEAFF
TRBV5-1	TRBJ2-3	CASSYGSDTDTQYF
TRBV19	TRBJ2-7	CASSSGTVEFYEQYF
TRBV5-1	TRBJ2-1	CASSLVSNQEQFF
TRBV3-1/TRBV3-2	TRBJ2-5	CASTLRGVAETQYF
TRBV12-5	TRBJ1-2	CASGLWQFGYTF
TRBV9	TRBJ2-6	CASTVSSGANVLTF
TRBV5-1	TRBJ1-4	CASSLKGQGQGEKLFF
TRBV5-1	TRBJ1-1	CASSLGVPRTEAFF
TRBV12-3/TRBV12-4	TRBJ1-4	CASSPGGFKLFF
TRBV25-1	TRBJ2-5	CASSENREWETQYF
TRBV14	TRBJ1-4	CASSRYSGANEKLFF
TRBV7-3	TRBJ1-1	CASSAHRVEGTEAFF
TRBV19	TRBJ1-1	CASSDGARTEAFF
TRBV2	TRBJ2-1	CASSRRLAQGEQFF
TRBV27	TRBJ2-7	CASSPRTRLEQYF
TRBV2	TRBJ1-2	CASSPGTGGPHTF
TRBV6-5	TRBJ1-6	CASSYSQGAVSPLHF
TRBV2	TRBJ1-2	CASSEAGSGSGYTF
TRBV5-6	TRBJ1-2	CASSRTGNGYTF
TRBV25-1	TRBJ2-1	CASSYDRDEQFF
TRBV9	TRBJ2-7	CASSVKVGGSGEQYF
TRBV13	TRBJ2-2	CASSYRGTSGSTGELFF
TRBV4-1	TRBJ1-2	CASSQDREGNYGYTF
TRBV3-1/TRBV3-2	TRBJ1-2	CASSLGQSPPVYGYTF
TRBV19	TRBJ1-4	CASSIFRYQGANEKLFF
TRBV19	TRBJ1-4	CASRQQGSTNEKLFF
TRBV28	TRBJ2-7	CASVAGTGGAYEQYF
TRBV5-1	TRBJ2-1	CASSPGQGDEQFF
TRBV3-1/TRBV3-2	TRBJ2-7	CASSHTTSGSYEQYF
TRBV12-5	TRBJ1-4	CASGLGLGRTATNEKLFF
TRBV10-3	TRBJ2-2	CAISGTGGPTGELFF
TRBV7-2	TRBJ2-7	CASSLGGLSYEQYF
TRBV30	TRBJ2-7	CAWDNWGAYEQYF
TRBV12-3/TRBV12-4	TRBJ2-3	CASSGGSDTQYF
TRBV5-1	TRBJ2-1	CASSLNGAEYNEQFF
TRBV5-1	TRBJ2-1	CASSLSGGKNEQFF
TRBV27	TRBJ1-4	CASYTGRDEKLFF
TRBV3-1/TRBV3-2	TRBJ2-7	CATANRGMGEQYF
TRBV3-1/TRBV3-2	TRBJ1-4	CASRPRGSAEKLFF
TRBV5-4	TRBJ2-3	CASSSQRGADTQYF
TRBV6-5	TRBJ2-7	CAVRDTLGEQYF
TRBV27	TRBJ2-1	CASSLGLEQFF
TRBV2	TRBJ2-3	CASSPDGGARLDTQYF
TRBV6-8	TRBJ1-4	CASSYSLATNEKLFF
TRBV14	TRBJ1-1	CASSQEMDRGHWMNTEAFF
TRBV2	TRBJ2-3	CASSPGQGFSDTQYF
TRBV7-8	TRBJ1-2	CASSLLSGQGNGYTF